A single sample is the source of the 9 T cell receptor beta chains below, sequenced in a study of T cell responses to AZD1222 COVID-19 vaccine. The method was immunoSEQ multiplex PCR; TCRdb's version includes in-frame clones alone and lacks a portion of them. This sample yields 73,000 or so clones, of which roughly 82% are seen a single time; more than 5% belongs to the top ten. The sample consisted of peripheral blood, taken on day 0 of AZD1222 vaccination. The receptors derive from an adult in good health.

The CDR3 DNA is TGTGCCAGCAGCCCCCAGGGACCGACTGCAAATTCACCCCTCCACTTT. This sequence encodes CASSPQGPTANSPLHF. The chain uses TRBV7-6 and TRBJ1-6, with a tentative D call TRBD1 (5 bases). This CDR3 has 16 residues. CDR1 and CDR2 from the germline V gene are SGHVS and FNYEAQ. Trimming took off 5 bases at V and 7 bases at J, with 18 bases between the two ends.

This chain joins TRBV9 and TRBJ1-2; the match to TRBD1 covers 10 bases. The CDR3 has 15 amino acids. Germline CDR1 is SGDLS and CDR2 is YYNGEE. V lost 3 bases, J lost 4 bases, and 6 bases stayed unmatched. The CDR3 reads CASSGGTGEFYGYTF. The DNA for the CDR3 is TGTGCCAGCAGCGGAGGGACAGGGGAATTCTATGGCTACACCTTC.

The chain recombines TRBV18 with TRBJ1-1; perhaps TRBD1 as D (6 bases). In germline, CDR1 is KGHSH, CDR2 LQKENI. Trimming shortened V by 3 bases and J by 1 base, and 15 bases separated the two germline ends. The CDR3 consists of 16 residues. DNA for the CDR3: TGTGCCAGCTCACCCACACAGGGCGGTGGGAACACTGAAGCTTTCTTT. This sequence encodes CASSPTQGGGNTEAFF.

The rearrangement joins TRBV4-1 to TRBJ1-5, with D unclear. Germline V gene sequence: CDR1 MGHRA, CDR2 YSYEKL. The length of the CDR3 is 17 residues. Trimming cost V 2 bases and J 4 bases, with 18 bases left between them. The CDR3, as DNA: TGCGCCAGCAGCCAAACCCGGGAGAACCAGGCGAATCAGCCCCAGCATTTT. It encodes CASSQTRENQANQPQHF.

This clone was counted once. The chain links TRBV2 to TRBJ1-3, with D uncertain. V was cut by 3 bases and J by 0 bases, with 9 bases left in between. The CDR3 spans 15 residues. CDR1 and CDR2 (germline): SNHLY, FYNNEI. DNA of the CDR3: TGTGCCAGCAGTGAGTGGACCGCCTCTGGAAACACCATATATTTT. Translated: CASSEWTASGNTIYF. Full variable domain (missing parts from reference TRBV2 and TRBJ1-3): EPEVTQTPSHQVTQMGQEVILRCVPISNHLYFYWYRQILGQKVEFLVSFYNNEISEKSEIFDDQFSVERPDGSNFTLKIRSTKLEDSAMYFCASSEWTASGNTIYFGEGSWLTVV.

This clone was recorded only once. Here the CDR3 DNA reads TGCAGCGCGGGACACAATAATGAAAAACTGTTTTTT. This encodes CSAGHNNEKLFF. The V call is TRBV29-1, the J call TRBJ1-4; maybe TRBD1 (6 bases). Germline-derived CDR1 and CDR2 are SQVTM and ANQGSEA. The CDR3 length is 12 residues. V was clipped by 7 bases and J by 4 bases, with 10 bases between them.

The gene calls are TRBV24-1 and TRBJ2-2, with 12 bases aligning to TRBD1. This CDR3 contains 16 residues. Trimming took 2 bases from V and 6 from J; bases not matched to a gene: 3. Germline V gene data show CDR1 as KGHDR and CDR2 as SFDVKD. For the CDR3, the DNA is TGTGCCACCAGTGATTCGGGACAGGGGGCGGCCGGGGAGCTGTTTTTT. Protein product: CATSDSGQGAAGELFF.

The chain links TRBV24-1 to TRBJ1-1; D is perhaps TRBD1 (6 bases). This CDR3 region has 10 residues. Germline V gene data show CDR1 as KGHDR and CDR2 as SFDVKD. Trimming stripped 8 bases from V and 10 bases from J, with 10 bases between. CDR3 nucleotides: TGTGCCACCAACAGGGATACAGCTTTCTTT. It yields the protein CATNRDTAFF.

This clone was seen once. The chain carries TRBV6-5 and TRBJ1-1; unclear D gene. Per germline, CDR1 MNHEY and CDR2 SVGAGI. This CDR3 is 15 amino acids long. Trimming pared 0 bases from V and 7 bases from J, leaving 15 bases between. CDR3 in amino acids: CASSYSRMIGLEAFF. In DNA form, the CDR3 reads TGTGCCAGCAGTTACTCGCGGATGATCGGGCTTGAAGCTTTCTTT.